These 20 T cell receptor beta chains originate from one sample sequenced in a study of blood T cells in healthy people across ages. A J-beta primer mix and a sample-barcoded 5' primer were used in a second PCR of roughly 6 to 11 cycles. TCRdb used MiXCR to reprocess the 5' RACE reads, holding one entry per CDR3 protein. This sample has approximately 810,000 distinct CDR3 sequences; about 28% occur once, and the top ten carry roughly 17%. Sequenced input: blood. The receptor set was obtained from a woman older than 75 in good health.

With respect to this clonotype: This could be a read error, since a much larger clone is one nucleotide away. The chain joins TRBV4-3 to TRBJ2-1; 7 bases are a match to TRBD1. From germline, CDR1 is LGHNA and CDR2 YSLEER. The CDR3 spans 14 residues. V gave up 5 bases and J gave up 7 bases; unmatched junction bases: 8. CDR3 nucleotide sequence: TGCGCCAGCAGCAATGAAGGGACAGAGAATGAGCAGTTCTTC. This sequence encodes CASSNEGTENEQFF.

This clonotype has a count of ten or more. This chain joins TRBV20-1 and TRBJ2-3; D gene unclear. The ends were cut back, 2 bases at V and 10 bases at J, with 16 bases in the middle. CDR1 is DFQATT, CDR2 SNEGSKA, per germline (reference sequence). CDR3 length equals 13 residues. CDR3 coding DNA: TGCAGTGCTAGACAAACGTCCGGGCGCCCGCAGTATTTT. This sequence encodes CSARQTSGRPQYF.

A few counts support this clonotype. CDR3 nucleotides: TGTGCCTGGGGCACCCGTACCGGGGAGCTGTTTTTT. Translated, it gives CAWGTRTGELFF. The J gene is TRBJ2-2, the V gene TRBV30; D gene uncertain. Trimming took off 5 bases at V and 5 bases at J, with 9 bases between the two ends. This CDR3 is built from 12 residues. In germline, CDR1 is GTSNPN, CDR2 SVGIG (reference sequence). Full variable domain (outside the CDR3, taken from reference TRBV30 and TRBJ2-2): SQTIHQWPATLVQPVGSPLSLECTVEGTSNPNLYWYRQAAGRGLQLLFYSVGIGQISSEVPQNLSASRPQDRQFILSSKKLLLSDSGFYLCAWGTRTGELFFGEGSRLTVL.

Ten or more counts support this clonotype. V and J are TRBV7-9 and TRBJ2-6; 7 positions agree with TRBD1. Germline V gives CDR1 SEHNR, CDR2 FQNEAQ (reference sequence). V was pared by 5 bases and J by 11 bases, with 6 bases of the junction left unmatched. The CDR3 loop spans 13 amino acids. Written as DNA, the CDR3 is TGTGCCAGCAGCCTGACAGGGAGCCACGTCCTGACTTTC. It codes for CASSLTGSHVLTF.

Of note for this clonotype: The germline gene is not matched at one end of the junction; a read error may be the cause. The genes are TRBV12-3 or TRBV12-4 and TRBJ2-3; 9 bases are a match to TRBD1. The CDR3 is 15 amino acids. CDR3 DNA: TGTGCCAGCAGGGGACAGGGTGTGAGCACAGATGCGCAGTATTTT. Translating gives CASRGQGVSTDAQYF.

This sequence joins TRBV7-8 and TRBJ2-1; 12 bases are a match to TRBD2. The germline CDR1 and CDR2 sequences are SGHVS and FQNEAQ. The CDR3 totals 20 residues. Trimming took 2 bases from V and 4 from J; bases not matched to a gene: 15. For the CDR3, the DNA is TGTGCCAGCAGCTTACCTTCGACAGGAACACTAGCGGGGGGATACAATGAGCAGTTCTTC. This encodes CASSLPSTGTLAGGYNEQFF.

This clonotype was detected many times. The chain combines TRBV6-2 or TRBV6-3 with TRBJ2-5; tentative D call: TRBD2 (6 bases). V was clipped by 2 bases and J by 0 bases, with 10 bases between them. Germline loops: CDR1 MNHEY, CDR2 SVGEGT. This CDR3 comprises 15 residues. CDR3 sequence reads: CASSYRAGNQETQYF. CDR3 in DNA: TGTGCCAGCAGTTACCGGGCGGGGAACCAAGAGACCCAGTACTTC.

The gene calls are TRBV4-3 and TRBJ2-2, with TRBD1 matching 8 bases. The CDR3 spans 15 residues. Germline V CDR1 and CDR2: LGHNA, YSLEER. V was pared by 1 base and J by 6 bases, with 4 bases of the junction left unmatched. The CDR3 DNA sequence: TGCGCCAGCAGCCAAGGGACAGGGTACGCCGGGGAGCTGTTTTTT. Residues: CASSQGTGYAGELFF.

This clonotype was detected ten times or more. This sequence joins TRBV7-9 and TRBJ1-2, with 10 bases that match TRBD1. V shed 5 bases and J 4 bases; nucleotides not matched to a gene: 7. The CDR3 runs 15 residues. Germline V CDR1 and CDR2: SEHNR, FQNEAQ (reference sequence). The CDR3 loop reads CASSDPGTGAYGYTF. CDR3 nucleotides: TGTGCCAGCAGCGATCCCGGGACAGGGGCCTATGGCTACACCTTC.

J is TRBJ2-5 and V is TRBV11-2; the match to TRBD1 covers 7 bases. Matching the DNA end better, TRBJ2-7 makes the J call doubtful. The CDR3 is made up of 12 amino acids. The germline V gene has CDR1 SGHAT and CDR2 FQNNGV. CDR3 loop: CASTSTGNEQYF. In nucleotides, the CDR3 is TGTGCCAGCACCTCGACAGGGAACGAGCAGTACTTC.

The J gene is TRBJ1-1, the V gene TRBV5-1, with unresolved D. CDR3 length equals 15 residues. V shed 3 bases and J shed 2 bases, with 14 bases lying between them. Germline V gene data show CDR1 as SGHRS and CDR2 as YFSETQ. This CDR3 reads CASSWGRRTNTEAFF. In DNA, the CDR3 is TGCGCCAGCAGCTGGGGTCGTCGAACCAACACTGAAGCTTTCTTT.

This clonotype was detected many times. The CDR3 spells CASTPGPSGNEQFF. In DNA form, the CDR3 reads TGTGCCAGCACCCCTGGGCCTTCGGGCAATGAGCAGTTCTTC. The chain employs TRBV6-2 or TRBV6-3 and TRBJ2-1; D is uncertain. With 7 bases removed from V and 6 bases from J, the gap between germline ends came to 16 bases. Germline V CDR1 and CDR2: MNHEY, SVGEGT. The length of the CDR3 is 14 residues.

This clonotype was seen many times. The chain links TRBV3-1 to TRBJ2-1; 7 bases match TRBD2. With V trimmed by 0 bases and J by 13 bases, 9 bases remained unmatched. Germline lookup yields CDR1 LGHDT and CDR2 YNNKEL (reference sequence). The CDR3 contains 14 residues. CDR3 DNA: TGTGCCAGCAGCCAAGATAATAGCGGGCTCACTCAGTTCTTC. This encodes CASSQDNSGLTQFF.

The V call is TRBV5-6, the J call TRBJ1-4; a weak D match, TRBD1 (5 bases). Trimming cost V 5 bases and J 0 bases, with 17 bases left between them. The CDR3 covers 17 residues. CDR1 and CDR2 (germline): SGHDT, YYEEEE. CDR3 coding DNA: TGTGCCAGCAGTCGGGGGAAAGGGGTCACAACTAATGAAAAACTGTTTTTT. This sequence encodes CASSRGKGVTTNEKLFF.

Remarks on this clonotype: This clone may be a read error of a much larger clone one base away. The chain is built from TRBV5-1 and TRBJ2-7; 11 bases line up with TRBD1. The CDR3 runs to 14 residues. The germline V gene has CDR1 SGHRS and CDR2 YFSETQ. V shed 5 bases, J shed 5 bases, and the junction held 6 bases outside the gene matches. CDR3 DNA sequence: TGCGCCAGCAGTACGGGACAGGGGGGACACGAGCAGTACTTC. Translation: CASSTGQGGHEQYF.

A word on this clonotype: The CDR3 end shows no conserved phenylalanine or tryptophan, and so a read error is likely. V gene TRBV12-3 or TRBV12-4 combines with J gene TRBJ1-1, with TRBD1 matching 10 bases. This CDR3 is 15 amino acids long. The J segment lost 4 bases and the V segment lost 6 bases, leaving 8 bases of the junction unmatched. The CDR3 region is CASRQRDRGRTEAFL. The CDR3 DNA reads TGTGCCAGCAGGCAAAGGGACAGGGGACGCACTGAAGCTTTCCTT.

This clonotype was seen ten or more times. In nucleotides, the CDR3 is TGTGCCAGCAGAACCCCCACTTCCGACAGTAACGGCTACACCTTC. It encodes CASRTPTSDSNGYTF. The genes are TRBV6-5 and TRBJ1-2, with a tentative D call TRBD1 (5 bases). V lost 6 bases to trimming and J lost 8 bases, with 22 bases between them. CDR3 length: 15 residues. Per the germline V gene, CDR1 is MNHEY and CDR2 is SVGAGI.

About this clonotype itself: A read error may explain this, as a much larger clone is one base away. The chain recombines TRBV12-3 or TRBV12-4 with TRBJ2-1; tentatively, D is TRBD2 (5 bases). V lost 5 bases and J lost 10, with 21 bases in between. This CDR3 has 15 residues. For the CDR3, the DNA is TGTGCCAGCAGTGAGAGAAAAGGACTTACCTACGAGCAGTTCTTC. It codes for CASSERKGLTYEQFF.

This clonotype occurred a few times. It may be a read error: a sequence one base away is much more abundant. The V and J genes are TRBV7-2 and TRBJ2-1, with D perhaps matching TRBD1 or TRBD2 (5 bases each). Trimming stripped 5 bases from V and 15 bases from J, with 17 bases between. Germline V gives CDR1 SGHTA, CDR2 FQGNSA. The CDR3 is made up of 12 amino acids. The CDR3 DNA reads TGTGCCAGCAGCATGGGGACCGCGGTTCGGTTCTTC. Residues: CASSMGTAVRFF.

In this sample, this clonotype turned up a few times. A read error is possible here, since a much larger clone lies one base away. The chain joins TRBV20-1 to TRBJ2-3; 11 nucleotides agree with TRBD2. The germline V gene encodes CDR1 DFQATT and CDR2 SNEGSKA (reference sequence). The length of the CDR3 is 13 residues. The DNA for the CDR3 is TGCAGAGTACTAGCGGGGGACGGAGATACGCAGTATTTT. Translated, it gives CRVLAGDGDTQYF.